The clone carrying this T cell receptor beta chain has a count of ten or more. Germline values: CDR1 LNHNV, CDR2 YYDKDF (reference sequence). Trimming took 4 bases from V and 7 from J; bases not matched to a gene: 13. The length of the CDR3 is 17 residues. TCRdb re-called the RT-PCR reads with MiXCR, one entry per CDR3 protein. This sample has more than 450,000 distinct CDR3 sequences, with around 8% found just once. These data originate in a study of response to subunit inactivated influenza vaccine. The specimen comprised PBMCs from blood, sampled about 24 months after vaccination. This sequence was found in a man aged 45 to 70 who received an inactivated influenza vaccine. The chain combines TRBV15 with TRBJ2-1; 10 nucleotides match TRBD2. The CDR3 DNA reads TGTGCCACCAGCACCCCAAAGGAGCGGGGGGGCCGTAATGAGCAGTTCTTC. Translation gives CATSTPKERGGRNEQFF.